This T cell receptor (beta chain) stems from a study of early T cells in non-severe SARS-CoV-2 infection. Trimming shortened V by 3 bases and J by 5 bases, and 7 bases separated the two germline ends. The CDR3 contains 12 residues. Per germline, CDR1 SEHNR and CDR2 FQNEAQ (reference sequence). TCRdb reprocessed the 5' RACE reads via MiXCR and lists one record per CDR3 protein. The sample contains about 42,000 distinct CDR3 sequences, approximately 6.3% of which appear only once. The chain employs TRBV7-9 and TRBJ2-5; D is uncertain. This sequence was found in an adult who was a healthcare worker with PCR-confirmed SARS-CoV-2 infection or an uninfected control (not recorded which). The material sequenced was whole blood, taken at baseline. Here the CDR3 reads CASSLNSETQYF. CDR3 nucleotide sequence: TGTGCCAGCAGCTTGAATAGTGAGACCCAGTACTTC. The whole variable domain, filled in from reference TRBV7-9 and TRBJ2-5, reads DTGVSQNPRHKITKRGQNVTFRCDPISEHNRLYWYRQTLGQGPEFLTYFQNEAQLEKSRLLSDRFSAERPKGSFSTLEIQRTEQGDSAMYLCASSLNSETQYFGPGTRLLVL.